These 24 T cell receptor beta chains were all obtained from the same sample, sequenced in a study of T cells after yellow fever vaccination (dated by TCRdb to between 2019 and 2020). The treatment or condition label on this specimen signifies: live attenuated yellow fever vaccine strain. The library was produced with 5' RACE. The data were produced on an Illumina NovaSeq 6000. TCRdb reworked the public reads: Q25 trimming with fastp, MiXCR clone assembly, productive beta chains retained. CDR3 protein sequences are deduplicated, and each keeps its most common genes and DNA. The sample contains around 310,000 distinct CDR3 sequences, around 3.9% of them found a single time. Roughly 26% of the sample is taken by the ten largest. The specimen was PBMCs, collected 5 days after the yellow fever booster vaccination. The receptor set was obtained from a young man who received the YFV17D yellow fever vaccine.

The genes are TRBV7-2 and TRBJ2-7; D is unclear. V lost 5 bases and J 7 bases, leaving 12 bases between the germline ends. The CDR3 has 12 residues. CDR1 is SGHTA, CDR2 FQGNSA, per germline. CDR3 coding DNA: TGTGCCAGCAGCCCTGGGCCGAGGGAGCAGTACTTC. Translating gives CASSPGPREQYF.

This clonotype was recorded at least ten times. The rearrangement joins TRBV20-1 to TRBJ2-5; 9 nucleotides line up with TRBD2. J was trimmed by 0 bases and V by 3 bases; bases with no gene match: 5. CDR1 is DFQATT and CDR2 is SNEGSKA in the germline V gene (reference sequence). The CDR3 extends over 15 amino acids. CDR3 coding DNA: TGCAGTGCTAGGGCAGCTAGCGGGGACCAAGAGACCCAGTACTTC. This gives the protein CSARAASGDQETQYF.

The chain has TRBV20-1 and TRBJ2-3; TRBD2 matches at 13 bases. The CDR3 is 19 residues long. Germline V gene lookup returns CDR1 DFQATT and CDR2 SNEGSKA (reference sequence). The J segment lost 0 bases and the V segment lost 6 bases, leaving 15 bases of the junction unmatched. CDR3 sequence reads: CSATGWTSGGKPSTDTQYF. Here the CDR3 DNA reads TGCAGTGCCACCGGGTGGACTAGCGGGGGCAAACCTAGCACAGATACGCAGTATTTT.

A few counts support this clonotype. The rearrangement joins TRBV5-1 to TRBJ2-6; 8 bases are shared with TRBD1. From germline, CDR1 is SGHRS and CDR2 YFSETQ. Trimming took 4 bases from V and 0 from J; bases not matched to a gene: 6. The CDR3 is 17 residues long. CDR3 residues: CASSKDRASSGANVLTF. Here the CDR3 DNA reads TGCGCCAGCAGCAAGGACAGGGCCAGCTCTGGGGCCAACGTCCTGACTTTC.

This clonotype was observed a few times. This sequence joins TRBV6-5 and TRBJ2-1; D tentatively fits TRBD1 or TRBD2 (5 bases each). This CDR3 comprises 14 residues. The germline V gene has CDR1 MNHEY and CDR2 SVGAGI. Trimming took 8 bases from V and 2 from J, leaving 13 bases between them. CDR3 DNA sequence: TGTGCCAGCGCCCGGGACGCCGCCTACAATGAGCAGTTCTTC. This sequence encodes CASARDAAYNEQFF.

This clonotype was seen only a few times. This rearrangement joins TRBV12-3 or TRBV12-4 to TRBJ2-2; unclear D gene. V lost 2 bases and J 5 bases, leaving 12 bases between the germline ends. CDR3 length equals 15 residues. The CDR3 nucleotides read TGTGCCAGCAGTTTACCCCCAGGTCTTACCGGGGAGCTGTTTTTT. Translating gives CASSLPPGLTGELFF.

This clonotype was seen a few times. The chain employs TRBV7-2 and TRBJ1-1; D possibly corresponds to TRBD1 (5 bases). The CDR3 runs 15 residues. The germline V and J ends were trimmed by 2 bases and 2 bases, with 12 bases remaining between them. Germline CDR1 SGHTA, CDR2 FQGNSA. CDR3 amino acids: CASSLTGQGNTEAFF. The DNA of the CDR3 is TGTGCCAGCAGCTTAACGGGGCAGGGTAACACTGAAGCTTTCTTT.

This clonotype was counted ten times or more. The J gene is TRBJ2-7, the V gene TRBV12-3 or TRBV12-4, with D maybe TRBD1 (7 bases). Trimming took off 4 bases at V and 2 bases at J, with 12 bases between the two ends. There are 14 residues in the CDR3. The CDR3 protein is CASSSGDSPYEQYV. CDR3 bases: TGTGCCAGCAGTTCGGGGGACAGTCCCTACGAGCAGTACGTC.

J is TRBJ1-1 and V is TRBV29-1; the D is unclear. Deletions cut 5 bases from V and 0 bases from J, with 10 bases between. Looked up from germline, CDR1 is SQVTM and CDR2 is ANQGSEA. The CDR3 covers 13 residues. The DNA of the CDR3 is TGCAGCGTTATGAGGGTGGTGAACACTGAAGCTTTCTTT. As protein: CSVMRVVNTEAFF.

This rearrangement joins TRBV20-1 to TRBJ1-1; the D gene is possibly TRBD1 (5 bases). Trimming shortened V by 6 bases and J by 7 bases, and 12 bases separated the two germline ends. Germline CDR1 reads DFQATT; CDR2 reads SNEGSKA (reference sequence). The CDR3 is made up of 11 amino acids. The CDR3 DNA sequence: TGCAGTGCCGGAAGGGGCGTTGAAGCTTTCTTT. This codes for CSAGRGVEAFF.

This clonotype was seen repeatedly, ten times or more. This chain connects TRBV2 to TRBJ2-1; 9 bases match TRBD1. The CDR3 is made up of 15 amino acids. Germline V gene lookup returns CDR1 SNHLY and CDR2 FYNNEI. V trimming: 7 bases; J trimming: 6 bases; junction bases outside the gene matches: 10. This CDR3 is CASNFPGQGSNEQFF. CDR3 nucleotide sequence: TGTGCCAGCAATTTCCCGGGACAGGGAAGCAATGAGCAGTTCTTC.

The table lists this clonotype with many counts. V is TRBV6-5 and J is TRBJ2-5; a possible D gene is TRBD1 (5 bases). V was cut by 2 bases and J by 10 bases, with 17 bases left in between. CDR1 and CDR2 (germline): MNHEY, SVGAGI. CDR3 size: 14 residues. CDR3 residues: CASSYERQTPFQYF. Written as DNA, the CDR3 is TGTGCCAGCAGTTACGAAAGACAGACCCCGTTCCAGTACTTC.

The J gene is TRBJ2-1, the V gene TRBV6-2 or TRBV6-3, with D hard to call. V gave up 6 bases and J gave up 7 bases, with 10 bases separating them. The germline V gene encodes CDR1 MNHEY and CDR2 SVGEGT. This CDR3 contains 12 residues. CDR3 protein: CASSISRNEQFF. CDR3 DNA: TGTGCCAGCAGCATCTCCAGGAATGAGCAGTTCTTC.

There are a few counts of this clonotype. Relative to the germline gene, one junction end is altered; a read error may explain this. The V call is TRBV6-2 or TRBV6-3, the J call TRBJ1-2; D possibly corresponds to TRBD1 (5 bases). Germline lookup yields CDR1 MNHEY and CDR2 SVGEGT. This CDR3 is 12 amino acids long. In DNA form, the CDR3 reads TGTGCCAGCAGCGACCTCGGGAGACAGTTTTTATTC. The encoded protein is CASSDLGRQFLF.

In DNA form, the CDR3 reads TGTGCCAGCAGCTTCAACAGTCCCACTCGCTCCTATAATTCACCCCTCCACTTT. The encoded protein is CASSFNSPTRSYNSPLHF. This chain connects TRBV11-2 to TRBJ1-6, with unresolved D. There are 18 residues in the CDR3. V lost 3 bases to trimming and J lost 0 bases, with 15 bases between them. Germline V gene sequence: CDR1 SGHAT, CDR2 FQNNGV.

This clonotype was seen ten or more times. V is TRBV20-1 and J is TRBJ1-5; no definite D call. V dropped 2 bases and J dropped 0 bases, with 5 bases sitting between them. This CDR3 contains 13 residues. Germline CDR1 DFQATT, CDR2 SNEGSKA (reference sequence). The CDR3 reads CSARQDSNQPQHF. CDR3 coding DNA: TGCAGTGCTAGACAGGATAGCAATCAGCCCCAGCATTTT.

This clonotype was recorded a few times. The chain carries TRBV2 and TRBJ1-2; possible D gene TRBD1, 5 bases. This CDR3 comprises 13 residues. The germline gives CDR1 SNHLY, CDR2 FYNNEI. Trimming shortened V by 3 bases and J by 7 bases, and 12 bases separated the two germline ends. CDR3 amino acids: CASSDTGGSGYTF. CDR3 in DNA: TGTGCCAGCAGTGATACGGGGGGTAGTGGCTACACCTTC. The full variable domain, in which reference TRBV2 and TRBJ1-2 provide the parts outside the CDR3, is EPEVTQTPSHQVTQMGQEVILRCVPISNHLYFYWYRQILGQKVEFLVSFYNNEISEKSEIFDDQFSVERPDGSNFTLKIRSTKLEDSAMYFCASSDTGGSGYTFGSGTRLTVV.

This chain links TRBV11-2 with TRBJ2-7; D may be TRBD1 (5 bases). Germline V gene sequence: CDR1 SGHAT, CDR2 FQNNGV. The CDR3 consists of 14 residues. The V end lost 8 bases, the J end lost 6 bases, and 20 bases lay between the germline ends. The CDR3 loop is CASQTSVGQGEQYV. The CDR3 DNA is TGTGCCAGCCAAACCTCCGTGGGTCAGGGCGAGCAGTACGTC.

In its sample, this clonotype was seen many times. The chain employs TRBV28 and TRBJ2-1; 10 nucleotides agree with TRBD1. CDR1 is MDHEN, CDR2 SYDVKM, per germline. The trim removed 7 bases at V and 6 bases at J, leaving 12 bases unmatched. The CDR3 runs 16 residues. The CDR3 reads CASKGLFRTGGNEQFF. DNA for the CDR3: TGTGCCAGCAAAGGGCTCTTTCGGACAGGGGGCAATGAGCAGTTCTTC. Filled out from reference TRBV28 and TRBJ2-1, the complete variable domain reads DVKVTQSSRYLVKRTGEKVFLECVQDMDHENMFWYRQDPGLGLRLIYFSYDVKMKEKGDIPEGYSVSREKKERFSLILESASTNQTSMYLCASKGLFRTGGNEQFFGPGTRLTVL.

This clonotype was seen only a few times. The V gene is TRBV6-5, the J gene TRBJ1-2, with D hard to call. The CDR3 runs 14 residues. Per germline, CDR1 MNHEY and CDR2 SVGAGI. Trimming removed 2 bases from V and 4 bases from J, with 11 bases in between. In DNA form, the CDR3 reads TGTGCCAGCAGTTACCTGGAAGTCGGCTATGGCTACACCTTC. This encodes CASSYLEVGYGYTF.

The chain uses TRBV6-2 or TRBV6-3 and TRBJ2-1; TRBD2 might be the D (6 bases). The germline V and J ends were trimmed by 2 bases and 4 bases, with 15 bases remaining between them. Germline V CDR1 and CDR2: MNHEY, SVGEGT. CDR3 size: 16 residues. The CDR3 is CASSYPLATTYNEQFF. Written as DNA, the CDR3 is TGTGCCAGCAGTTACCCCCTAGCGACTACTTACAATGAGCAGTTCTTC.

This clonotype showed up many times. The chain couples TRBV2 to TRBJ2-2; D is ambiguous. Trimming stripped 4 bases from V and 4 bases from J, with 16 bases between. Germline V gene lookup returns CDR1 SNHLY and CDR2 FYNNEI. This CDR3 spans 16 amino acids. CDR3 region: CASSGSGPSVTGELFF. The DNA for the CDR3 is TGTGCCAGCAGTGGATCTGGACCCTCAGTCACCGGGGAGCTGTTTTTT.

This clonotype was seen a few times. V is TRBV7-6 and J is TRBJ1-2; TRBD1 is a possible D gene (5 bases). Germline CDR1 and CDR2: SGHVS and FNYEAQ. This CDR3 is 13 amino acids long. V shed 1 base and J shed 7 bases, with 10 bases lying between them. This chain's CDR3 is CASSLGLGVGYTF. CDR3 DNA sequence: TGTGCCAGCAGCTTAGGGTTGGGGGTTGGCTACACCTTC.

This clonotype occurred many times. This sequence joins TRBV11-2 and TRBJ2-2, with TRBD2 as a possible D gene (5 bases). Between the trimmed V and J ends, which lost 2 bases and 7 bases, there was a span of 14 bases. CDR1 is SGHAT, CDR2 FQNNGV, per germline. CDR3 length equals 15 residues. CDR3 amino acids: CASSLIASRGGELFF. The CDR3 region has the DNA TGTGCCAGCAGCTTAATTGCCTCTCGGGGCGGGGAGCTGTTTTTT.